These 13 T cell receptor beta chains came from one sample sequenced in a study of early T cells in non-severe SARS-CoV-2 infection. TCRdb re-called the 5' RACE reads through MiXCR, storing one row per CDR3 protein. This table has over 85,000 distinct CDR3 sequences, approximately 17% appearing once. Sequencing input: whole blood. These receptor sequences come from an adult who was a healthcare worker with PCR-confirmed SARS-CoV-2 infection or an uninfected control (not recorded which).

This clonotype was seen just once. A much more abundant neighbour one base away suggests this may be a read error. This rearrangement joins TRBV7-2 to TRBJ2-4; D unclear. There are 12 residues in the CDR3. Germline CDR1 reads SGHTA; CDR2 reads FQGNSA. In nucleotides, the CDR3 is TGTGCCAACAGCTTAGGCAGGAACATTCAGTACTTC. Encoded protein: CANSLGRNIQYF.

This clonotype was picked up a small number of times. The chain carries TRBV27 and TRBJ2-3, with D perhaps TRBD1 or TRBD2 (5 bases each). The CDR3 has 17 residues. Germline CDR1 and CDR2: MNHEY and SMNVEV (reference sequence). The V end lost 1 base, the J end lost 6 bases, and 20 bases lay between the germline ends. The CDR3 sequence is CASSLYAGAGLVDTQYF. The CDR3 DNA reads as TGTGCCAGCAGTTTATATGCTGGGGCCGGACTGGTCGATACGCAGTATTTT.

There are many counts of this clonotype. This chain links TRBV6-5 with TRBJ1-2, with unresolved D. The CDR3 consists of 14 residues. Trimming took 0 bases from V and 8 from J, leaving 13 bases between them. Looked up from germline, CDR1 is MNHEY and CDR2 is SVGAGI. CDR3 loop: CASSYSSVLGGYTF. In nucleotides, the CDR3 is TGTGCCAGCAGTTACTCATCAGTATTGGGCGGCTACACCTTC.

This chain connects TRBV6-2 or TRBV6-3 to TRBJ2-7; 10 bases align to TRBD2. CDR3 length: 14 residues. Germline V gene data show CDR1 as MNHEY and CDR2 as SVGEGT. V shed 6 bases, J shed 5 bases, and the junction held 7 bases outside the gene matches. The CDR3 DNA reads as TGTGCCAGCAGCCTTAGCGGGGGGATCGACGAGCAGTACTTC. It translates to CASSLSGGIDEQYF.

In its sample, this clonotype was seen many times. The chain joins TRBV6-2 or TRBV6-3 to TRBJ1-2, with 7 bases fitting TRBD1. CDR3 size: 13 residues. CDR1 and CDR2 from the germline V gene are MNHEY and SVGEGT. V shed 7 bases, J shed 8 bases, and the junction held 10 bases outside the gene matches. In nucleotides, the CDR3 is TGTGCCAGCATTCGGGACAGCAGCGGGGGCTACACCTTC. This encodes CASIRDSSGGYTF.

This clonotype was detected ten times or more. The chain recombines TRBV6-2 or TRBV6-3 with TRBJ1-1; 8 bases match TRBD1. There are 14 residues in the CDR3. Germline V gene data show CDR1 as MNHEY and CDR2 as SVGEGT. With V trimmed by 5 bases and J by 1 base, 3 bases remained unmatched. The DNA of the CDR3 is TGTGCCAGCAGTCCCGGGACAGGGAACACTGAAGCTTTCTTT. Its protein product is CASSPGTGNTEAFF.

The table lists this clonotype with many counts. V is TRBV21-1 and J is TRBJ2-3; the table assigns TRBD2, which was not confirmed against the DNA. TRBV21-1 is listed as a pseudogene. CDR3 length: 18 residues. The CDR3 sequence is CASSKGPGLAGRTDTQYF. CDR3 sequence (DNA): TGTGCCAGCAGCAAAGGACCGGGACTAGCGGGGCGCACAGATACGCAGTATTTT.

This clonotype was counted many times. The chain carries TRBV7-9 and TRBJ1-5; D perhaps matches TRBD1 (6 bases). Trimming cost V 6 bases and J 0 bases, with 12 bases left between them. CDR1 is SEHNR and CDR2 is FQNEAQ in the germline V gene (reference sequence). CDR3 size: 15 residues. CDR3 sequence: CASSPTGHSNQPQHF. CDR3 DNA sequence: TGTGCCAGCAGTCCCACAGGGCATAGCAATCAGCCCCAGCATTTT.

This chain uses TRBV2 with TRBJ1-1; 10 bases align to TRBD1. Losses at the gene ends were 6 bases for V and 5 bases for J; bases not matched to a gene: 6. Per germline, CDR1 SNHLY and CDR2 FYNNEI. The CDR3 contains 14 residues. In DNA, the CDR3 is TGTGCCAGCAGCCAGACAGGGGGCTGGACTGAAGCTTTCTTT. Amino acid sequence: CASSQTGGWTEAFF.

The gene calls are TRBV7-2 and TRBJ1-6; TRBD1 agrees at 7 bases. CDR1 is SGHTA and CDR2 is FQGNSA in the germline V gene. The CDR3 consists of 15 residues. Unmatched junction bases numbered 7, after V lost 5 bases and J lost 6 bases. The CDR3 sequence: CASSLTGVINSPLHF. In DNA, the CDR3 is TGTGCCAGCAGCCTTACAGGGGTCATTAATTCACCCCTCCACTTT.

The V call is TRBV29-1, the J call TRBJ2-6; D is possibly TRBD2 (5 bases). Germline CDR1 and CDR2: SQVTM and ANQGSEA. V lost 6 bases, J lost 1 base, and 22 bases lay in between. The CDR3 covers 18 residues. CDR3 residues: CSVALEEGEWSGANVLTF. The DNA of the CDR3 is TGCAGCGTCGCCCTCGAAGAGGGTGAGTGGTCTGGGGCCAACGTCCTGACTTTC. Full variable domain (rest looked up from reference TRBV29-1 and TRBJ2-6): SAVISQKPSRDICQRGTSLTIQCQVDSQVTMMFWYRQQPGQSLTLIATANQGSEATYESGFVIDKFPISRPNLTFSTLTVSNMSPEDSSIYLCSVALEEGEWSGANVLTFGAGSRLTVL.

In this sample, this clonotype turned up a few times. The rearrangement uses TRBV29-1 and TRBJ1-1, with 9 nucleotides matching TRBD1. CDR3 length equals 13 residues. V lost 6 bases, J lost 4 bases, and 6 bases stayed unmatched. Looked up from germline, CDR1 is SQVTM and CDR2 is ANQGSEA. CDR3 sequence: CSVQQGAGTEAFF. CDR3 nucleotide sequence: TGCAGCGTACAACAGGGGGCTGGCACTGAAGCTTTCTTT.

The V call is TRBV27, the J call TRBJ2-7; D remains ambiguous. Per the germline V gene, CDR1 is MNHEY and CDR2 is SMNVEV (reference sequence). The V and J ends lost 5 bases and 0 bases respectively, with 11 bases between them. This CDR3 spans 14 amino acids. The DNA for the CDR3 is TGTGCCAGCAGTACACGGCAGTCCTCCTACGAGCAGTACTTC. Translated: CASSTRQSSYEQYF.